This T cell receptor (beta chain) was profiled in a study of shared clonotypes between healthy human individuals. On this clone itself: Its specificity is unknown.

Original processing methods: ImmunoSEQ supplied junction-only sequences lacking quality scores, so filtering was different. The protocol was immunoSEQ multiplex PCR, while the TCRdb copy is restricted to in-frame clones and leaves out a portion. The DNA gave D and trimming, while V, J and clone size come from that table. The data hold roughly 170,000 clones, with 60% to 75% observed a single time. Findings and limits, study-wide: Naive subsets generally had larger estimated richness than memory subsets.

Investigators divided CD4+ cells into CD45RA+ naive and CD45RA-negative memory subsets. Germline lookup yields CDR1 SNHLY and CDR2 FYNNEI. The CDR3 extends over 14 amino acids. V shed 8 bases and J shed 7 bases, with 21 bases lying between them. This receptor was identified in a man aged 25-45 years in good health. Sequencing input: memory CD4+ T cells sorted from blood. Specified subset: CD45RA-negative fraction. The V call is TRBV2, the J call TRBJ2-7; D perhaps matches TRBD1 (5 bases). As DNA, the CDR3 is TGTGCCAGCGGGGAAAACAGGATTTGGAGAGAGCAGTACTTC. Amino acid sequence: CASGENRIWREQYF.